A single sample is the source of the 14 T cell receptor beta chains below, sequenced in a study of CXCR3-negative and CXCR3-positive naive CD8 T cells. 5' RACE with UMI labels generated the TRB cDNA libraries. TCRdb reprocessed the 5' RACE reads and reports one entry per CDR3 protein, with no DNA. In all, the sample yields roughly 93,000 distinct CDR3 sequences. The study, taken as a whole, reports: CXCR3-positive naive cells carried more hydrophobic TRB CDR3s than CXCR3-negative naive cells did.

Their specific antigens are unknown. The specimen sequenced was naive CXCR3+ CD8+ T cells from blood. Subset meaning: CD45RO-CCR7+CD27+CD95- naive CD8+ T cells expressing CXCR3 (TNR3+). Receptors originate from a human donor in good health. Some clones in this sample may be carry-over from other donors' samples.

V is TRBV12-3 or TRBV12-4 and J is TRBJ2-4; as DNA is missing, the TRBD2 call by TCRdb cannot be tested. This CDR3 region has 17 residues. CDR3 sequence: CASSATTPGGAKNIQYF.

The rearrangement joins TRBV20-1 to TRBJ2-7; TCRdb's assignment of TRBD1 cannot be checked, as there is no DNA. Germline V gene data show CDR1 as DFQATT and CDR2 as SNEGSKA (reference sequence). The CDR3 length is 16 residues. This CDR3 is CSAYPQEAASSYEQYF.

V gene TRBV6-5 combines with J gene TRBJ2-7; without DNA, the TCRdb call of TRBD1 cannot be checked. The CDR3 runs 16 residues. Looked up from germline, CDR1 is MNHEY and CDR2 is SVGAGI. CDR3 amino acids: CASSYFTGESSYEQYF.

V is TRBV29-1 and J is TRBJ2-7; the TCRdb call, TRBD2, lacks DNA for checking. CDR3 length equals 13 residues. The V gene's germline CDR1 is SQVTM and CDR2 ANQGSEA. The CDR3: CSVVDLAAYEHYF.

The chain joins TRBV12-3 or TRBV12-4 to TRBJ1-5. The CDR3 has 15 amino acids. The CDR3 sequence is CASSTTGDSNQPQHF.

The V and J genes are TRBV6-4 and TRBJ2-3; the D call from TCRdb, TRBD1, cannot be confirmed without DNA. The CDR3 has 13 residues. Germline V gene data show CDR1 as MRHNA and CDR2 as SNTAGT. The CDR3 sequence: CASSRTATDTQYF.

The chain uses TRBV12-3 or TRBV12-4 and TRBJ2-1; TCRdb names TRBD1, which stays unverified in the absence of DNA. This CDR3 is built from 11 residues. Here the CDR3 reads CATSGQNEQFF.

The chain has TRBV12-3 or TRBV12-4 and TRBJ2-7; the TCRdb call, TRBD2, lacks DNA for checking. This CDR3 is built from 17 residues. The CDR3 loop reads CASSPVLLAGEGYEQYF.

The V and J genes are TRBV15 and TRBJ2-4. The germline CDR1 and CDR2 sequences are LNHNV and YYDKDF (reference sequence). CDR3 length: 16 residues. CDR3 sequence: CATSREGEVAKNIQYF.

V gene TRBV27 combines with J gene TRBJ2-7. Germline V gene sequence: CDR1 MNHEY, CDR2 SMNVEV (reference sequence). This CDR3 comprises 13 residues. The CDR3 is CASSFKVSYEQYF.

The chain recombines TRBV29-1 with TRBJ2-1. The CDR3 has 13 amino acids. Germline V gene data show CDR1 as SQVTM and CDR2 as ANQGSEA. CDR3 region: CSVDMTTYNEQFF.

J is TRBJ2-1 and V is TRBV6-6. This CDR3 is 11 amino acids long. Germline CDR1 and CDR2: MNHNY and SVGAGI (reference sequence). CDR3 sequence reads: CASSGIKQQFF.

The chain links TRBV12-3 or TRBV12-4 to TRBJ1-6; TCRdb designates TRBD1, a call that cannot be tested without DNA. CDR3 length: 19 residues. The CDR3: CASRRTGGEGASYNSPLHF.

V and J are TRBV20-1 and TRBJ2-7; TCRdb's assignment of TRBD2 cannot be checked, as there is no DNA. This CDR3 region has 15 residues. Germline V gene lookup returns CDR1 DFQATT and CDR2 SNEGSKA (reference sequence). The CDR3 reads CSAQERLAGTYEQYF.